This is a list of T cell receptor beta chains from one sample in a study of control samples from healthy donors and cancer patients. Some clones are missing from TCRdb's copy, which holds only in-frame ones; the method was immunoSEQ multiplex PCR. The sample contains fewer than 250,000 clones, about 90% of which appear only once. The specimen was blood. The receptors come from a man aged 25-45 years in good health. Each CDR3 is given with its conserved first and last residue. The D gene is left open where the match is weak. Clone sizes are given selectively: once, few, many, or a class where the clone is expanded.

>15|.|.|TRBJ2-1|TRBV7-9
CASSLTPTANNEQFF
TGTGCCAGCAGCTTAACCCCGACAGCCAACAATGAGCAGTTCTTC
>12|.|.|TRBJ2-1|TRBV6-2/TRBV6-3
CASSYSYNEQFF
TGTGCCAGCAGTTACTCCTACAATGAGCAGTTCTTC
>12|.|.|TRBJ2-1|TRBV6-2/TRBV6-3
CASSSRGPGSVF
TGTGCCAGCAGTTCCCGGGGCCCGGGTTCGGTCTTC
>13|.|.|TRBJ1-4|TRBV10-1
CASEFPGSEKLFF
TGCGCCAGTGAATTCCCAGGGAGCGAAAAACTGTTTTTT
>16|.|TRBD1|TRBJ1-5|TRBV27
CASSLSGRGLYQPQHF
TGTGCCAGCAGTTTATCGGGTAGGGGGCTTTATCAGCCCCAGCATTTT
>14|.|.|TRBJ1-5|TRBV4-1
CASSQVVGSQPQHF
TGCGCCAGCAGCCAAGTGGTGGGATCTCAGCCCCAGCATTTT
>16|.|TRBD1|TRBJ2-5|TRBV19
CASSTLTGGLGETQYF
TGTGCCAGTAGTACCTTGACAGGGGGCTTGGGAGAGACCCAGTACTTC
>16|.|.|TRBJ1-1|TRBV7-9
CASSLVAAKANTEAFF
TGTGCCAGCAGCTTAGTAGCAGCTAAAGCGAACACTGAAGCTTTCTTT
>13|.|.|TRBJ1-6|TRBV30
CAWSVQGGSPLHF
TGTGCCTGGAGTGTACAAGGAGGGTCACCCCTCCACTTT
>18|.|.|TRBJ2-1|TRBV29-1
CSVEEGAEAGVDFGEQFF
TGCAGCGTTGAAGAGGGGGCAGAGGCAGGGGTGGATTTTGGTGAGCAGTTCTTC
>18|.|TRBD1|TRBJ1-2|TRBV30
CAWSKYLGQGDTNYGYTF
TGTGCCTGGAGTAAATATTTGGGACAGGGGGACACTAACTATGGCTACACCTTC
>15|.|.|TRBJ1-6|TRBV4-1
CASSQDQGRESPLHF
TGCGCCAGCAGCCAAGATCAAGGACGGGAGTCACCCCTCCACTTT
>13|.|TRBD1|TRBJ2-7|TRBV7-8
CATQNRGSYEQYF
TGTGCCACCCAAAACAGGGGTTCCTACGAGCAGTACTTC
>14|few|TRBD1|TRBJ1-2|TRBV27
CASSSDREGYGYTF
TGTGCCAGCAGTTCGGACAGGGAGGGTTATGGCTACACCTTC
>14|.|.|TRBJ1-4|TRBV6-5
CAHRGGSVNEKLFF
TGTGCCCACAGAGGAGGGTCGGTTAATGAAAAACTGTTTTTT
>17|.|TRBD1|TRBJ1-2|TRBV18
CASSPTGTGGANYGYTF
TGTGCCAGCTCACCCACCGGGACAGGGGGCGCTAACTATGGCTACACCTTC
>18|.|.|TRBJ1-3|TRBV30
CAGVTLRGSDPSGNTIYF
TGTGCGGGAGTTACGCTGAGGGGCTCGGATCCCTCTGGAAACACCATATATTTT
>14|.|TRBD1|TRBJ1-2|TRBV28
CASSLGTGAGGYTF
TGTGCCAGCAGTTTAGGCACAGGGGCCGGGGGCTACACCTTC
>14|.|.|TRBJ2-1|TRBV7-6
CASSLVDSGDEQFF
TGTGCCAGCAGCCTGGTAGATTCCGGAGATGAGCAGTTCTTC
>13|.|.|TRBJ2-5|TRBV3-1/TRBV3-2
CASRRFGGETQYF
TGTGCCAGCAGGCGATTTGGGGGAGAGACCCAGTACTTC
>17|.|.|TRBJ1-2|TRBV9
CASSVPPDSTFMGGYTF
TGTGCCAGCAGCGTACCCCCTGACAGTACATTTATGGGGGGCTACACCTTC
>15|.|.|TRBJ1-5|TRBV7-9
CASSRDSASNQPQHF
TGTGCCAGCAGCCGGGACTCTGCGTCAAATCAGCCCCAGCATTTT
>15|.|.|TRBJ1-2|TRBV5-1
CASSLANPGVDGYTF
TGCGCCAGCAGCTTGGCCAACCCAGGGGTAGACGGCTACACCTTC
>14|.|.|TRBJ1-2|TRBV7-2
CASSLLAENYGYTF
TGTGCCAGCAGCTTATTGGCAGAGAACTATGGCTACACCTTC
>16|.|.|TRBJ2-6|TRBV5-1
CASSRDTNSGANVLTF
TGCGCCAGCAGCCGGGACACCAACTCTGGGGCCAACGTCCTGACTTTC
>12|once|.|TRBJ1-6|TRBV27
CAVRGTHSPLHF
TGTGCCGTCCGGGGCACTCATTCACCCCTCCACTTT
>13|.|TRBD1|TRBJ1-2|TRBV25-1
CASSQQGANGYTF
TGTGCCAGCAGTCAACAGGGGGCAAATGGCTACACCTTC
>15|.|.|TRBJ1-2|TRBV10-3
CAISGWQGINYGYTF
TGTGCCATCAGTGGTTGGCAGGGGATTAACTATGGCTACACCTTC
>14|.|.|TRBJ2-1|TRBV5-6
CASSPWDITGEQFF
TGTGCCAGCAGCCCCTGGGACATTACTGGTGAGCAGTTCTTC
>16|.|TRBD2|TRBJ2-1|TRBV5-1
CASSITGLAGGNEQFF
TGCGCCAGCAGTATTACGGGACTAGCGGGGGGGAATGAGCAGTTCTTC
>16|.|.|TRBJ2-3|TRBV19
CASNIRAGATTDTQYF
TGTGCCAGTAATATTAGGGCGGGGGCGACAACAGATACGCAGTATTTT
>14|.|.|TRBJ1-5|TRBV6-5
CASSTGIRNQPQHF
TGTGCCAGCAGTACAGGGATCCGAAATCAGCCCCAGCATTTT
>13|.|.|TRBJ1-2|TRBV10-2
CASSDYQGNGYTF
TGCGCCAGCAGTGATTATCAGGGTAATGGCTACACCTTC
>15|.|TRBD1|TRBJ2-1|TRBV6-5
CASSQDRGPYNEQFF
TGTGCCAGCAGCCAGGACAGGGGGCCTTACAATGAGCAGTTCTTC
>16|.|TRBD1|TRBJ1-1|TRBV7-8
CASSRGTGHRGTEAFF
TGTGCCAGCAGCCGCGGGACAGGGCATAGGGGAACTGAAGCTTTCTTT
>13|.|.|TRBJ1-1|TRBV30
CAWTRAVSTEAFF
TGTGCCTGGACCAGGGCTGTGTCCACTGAAGCTTTCTTT
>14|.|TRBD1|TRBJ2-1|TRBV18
CASSPSRGPAEQFF
TGTGCCAGCTCACCCTCAAGGGGGCCCGCTGAGCAGTTCTTC
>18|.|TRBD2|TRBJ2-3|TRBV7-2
CASSLASLAGARTDTQYF
TGTGCCAGCAGCTTAGCATCGCTAGCGGGGGCCCGCACAGATACGCAGTATTTT
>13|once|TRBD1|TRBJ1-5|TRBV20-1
CSASGTVNQPQHF
TGCAGTGCTAGTGGGACAGTTAATCAGCCCCAGCATTTT
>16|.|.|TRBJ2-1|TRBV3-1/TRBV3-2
CASSQEGAVSYNEQFF
TGTGCCAGCAGCCAAGAGGGGGCGGTCTCCTACAATGAGCAGTTCTTC
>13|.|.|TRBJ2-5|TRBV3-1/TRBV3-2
CASTLRYGETQYF
TGTGCCAGCACCCTCAGATATGGAGAGACCCAGTACTTC
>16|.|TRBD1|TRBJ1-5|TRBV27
CASSLGPTGLHQPQHF
TGTGCCAGCAGTTTAGGCCCGACAGGGCTCCATCAGCCCCAGCATTTT
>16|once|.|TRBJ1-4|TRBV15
CATSNGRGITNEKLFF
TGTGCCACCAGCAATGGCAGGGGAATCACTAATGAAAAACTGTTTTTT
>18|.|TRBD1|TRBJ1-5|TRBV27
CASSLTPGQVQGNQPQHF
TGTGCCAGCAGTTTAACTCCGGGACAGGTTCAAGGCAATCAGCCCCAGCATTTT
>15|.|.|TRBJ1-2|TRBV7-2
CASSLNSLLNYGYTF
TGTGCCAGCAGCTTAAATTCGCTTCTCAACTATGGCTACACCTTC
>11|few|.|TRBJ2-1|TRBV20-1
CSVHPRAGQFF
TGCAGTGTCCACCCACGGGCAGGGCAGTTCTTC